The sample holds many counts of the clone carrying this T cell receptor beta chain. What it binds is not known. PCR was performed a second time for roughly 7 to 12 cycles using a sample-barcoded 5' primer and a J-beta primer mix. The template-switch adaptor, which had 12 random nucleotides, put a tag on each cDNA molecule. TCRdb called the 5' RACE reads again in MiXCR, with one record for every CDR3 protein. The table lists around 1.7 million distinct CDR3 sequences, about 30% of them singletons, with roughly 8.2% in the top ten. This CDR3 has 11 residues. The V end was cut by 3 bases, the J end by 6 bases, with 9 bases between. CDR1 and CDR2 (germline): DFQATT, SNEGSKA (reference sequence). A minimum of 6 million PBMCs was isolated per sample. The data are from a study of blood T cells in healthy people across ages. Whole-study results and caveats: When set beside aged donors, long-lived donors presented more naive CD4+ cells and higher diversity. CMV infection status of these donors was not known.

The V and J genes are TRBV20-1 and TRBJ2-7, with unresolved D. Sequencing was done on a sample of blood. The origin of this receptor is a woman aged 25 to 39 in good health. As DNA, the CDR3 is TGCAGTGCTAGTTCCAGCCGCGAGCAGTACTTC. Its protein is CSASSSREQYF.